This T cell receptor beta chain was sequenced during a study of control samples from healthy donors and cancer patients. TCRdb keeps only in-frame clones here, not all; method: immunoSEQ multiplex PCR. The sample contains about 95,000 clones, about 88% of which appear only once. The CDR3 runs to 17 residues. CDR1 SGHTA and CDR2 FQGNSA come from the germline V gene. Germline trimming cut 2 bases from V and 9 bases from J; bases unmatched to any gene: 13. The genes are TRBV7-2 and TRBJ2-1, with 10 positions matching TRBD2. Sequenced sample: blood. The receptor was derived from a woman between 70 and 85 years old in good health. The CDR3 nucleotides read TGTGCCAGCAGCTTAACGGCTAGCGGGAGCGCGAGGTCTGAGCAGTTCTTC. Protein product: CASSLTASGSARSEQFF. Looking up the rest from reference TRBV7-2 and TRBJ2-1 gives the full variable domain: GAGVSQSPSNKVTEKGKDVELRCDPISGHTALYWYRQSLGQGLEFLIYFQGNSAPDKSGLPSDRFSAERTGGSVSTLTIQRTQQEDSAVYLCASSLTASGSARSEQFFGPGTRLTVL.